A single count supports the clone carrying this TCR beta chain. No antigen is known for it. Naive CD8 cells were CD45RO-negative, positively selected for CCR7, excluding terminally differentiated effector memory CD45RA+ cells. This sample was included in a study of shared clonotypes between healthy human individuals. Study overall: With ages of 18 to 49, the donors were two women and a few men. For every donor, three CD4 naive, three CD4 memory, two CD8 naive and one CD8 memory plates were used.

Overall study findings and caveats: In contrast to clonotypes shared by all four donors, non-shared clonotypes had lower generation probabilities. Shared across four donors were around 5% of the naive CD4 clonotypes.

Between the trimmed V and J ends, which lost 5 bases and 11 bases, there was a span of 27 bases. Looked up from germline, CDR1 is SQVTM and CDR2 is ANQGSEA. The CDR3 covers 15 residues. The method was immunoSEQ multiplex PCR; TCRdb's version includes in-frame clones alone and lacks a portion of them. The data contain some 2 million clones, about 95% of them seen just once; the ten biggest clones take up 1.2%. The chain recombines TRBV29-1 with TRBJ2-5; possible D gene TRBD1, 7 bases. Specimen: naive CD8+ T cells sorted from blood. The receptor comes from a man younger than 35 in good health. The chain's CDR3 is CSVPPLNRGPREQYF. CDR3 DNA sequence: TGCAGCGTTCCACCCCTTAACAGGGGACCTCGGGAGCAGTACTTC. Variable domain in full (rest from reference TRBV29-1 and TRBJ2-5): SAVISQKPSRDICQRGTSLTIQCQVDSQVTMMFWYRQQPGQSLTLIATANQGSEATYESGFVIDKFPISRPNLTFSTLTVSNMSPEDSSIYLCSVPPLNRGPREQYFGPGTRLLVL.